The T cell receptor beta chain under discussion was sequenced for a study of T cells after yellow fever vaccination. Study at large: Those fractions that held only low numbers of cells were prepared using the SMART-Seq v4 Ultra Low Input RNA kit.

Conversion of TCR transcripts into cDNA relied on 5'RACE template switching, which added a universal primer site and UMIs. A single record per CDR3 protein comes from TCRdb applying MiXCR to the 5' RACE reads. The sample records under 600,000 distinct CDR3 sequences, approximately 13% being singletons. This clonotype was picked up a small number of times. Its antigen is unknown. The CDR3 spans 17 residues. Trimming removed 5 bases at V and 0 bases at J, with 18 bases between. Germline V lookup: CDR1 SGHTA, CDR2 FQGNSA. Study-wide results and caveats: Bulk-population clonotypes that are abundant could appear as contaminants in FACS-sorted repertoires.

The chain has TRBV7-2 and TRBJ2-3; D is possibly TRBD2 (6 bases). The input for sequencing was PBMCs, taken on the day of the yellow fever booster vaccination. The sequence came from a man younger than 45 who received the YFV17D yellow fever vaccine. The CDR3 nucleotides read TGTGCCAGCAGCACCCCGGGACTTCGATTTAGCACAGATACGCAGTATTTT. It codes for CASSTPGLRFSTDTQYF.